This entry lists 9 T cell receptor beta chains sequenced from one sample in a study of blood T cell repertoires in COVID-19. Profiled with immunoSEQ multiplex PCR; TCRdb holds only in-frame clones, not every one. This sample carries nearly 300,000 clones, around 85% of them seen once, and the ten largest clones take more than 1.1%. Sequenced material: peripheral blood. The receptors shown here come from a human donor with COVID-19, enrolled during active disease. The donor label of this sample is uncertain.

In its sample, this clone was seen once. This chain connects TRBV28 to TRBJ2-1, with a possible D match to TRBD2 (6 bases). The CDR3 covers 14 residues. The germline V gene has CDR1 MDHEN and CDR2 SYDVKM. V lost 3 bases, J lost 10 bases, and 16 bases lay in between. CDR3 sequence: CASSLWGESGEQFF. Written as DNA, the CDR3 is TGTGCCAGCAGTTTGTGGGGGGAGTCGGGAGAGCAGTTCTTC. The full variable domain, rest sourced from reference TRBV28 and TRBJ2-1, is DVKVTQSSRYLVKRTGEKVFLECVQDMDHENMFWYRQDPGLGLRLIYFSYDVKMKEKGDIPEGYSVSREKKERFSLILESASTNQTSMYLCASSLWGESGEQFFGPGTRLTVL.

CDR3 nucleotides: TGCAGCGTGGGGCCCCTCAGTGACGAGCAGTACTTC. It codes for CSVGPLSDEQYF. V and J are TRBV29-1 and TRBJ2-7; weak D call: TRBD1 (5 bases). V was pared by 6 bases and J by 5 bases, with 14 bases between. The germline CDR1 and CDR2 sequences are SQVTM and ANQGSEA. This CDR3 region has 12 residues.

The CDR3 reads CASSWSGGPQPQHF. The CDR3 bases are TGTGCCAGTAGTTGGTCGGGGGGGCCTCAGCCCCAGCATTTT. This chain joins TRBV19 and TRBJ1-5; possible D gene TRBD1, 6 bases. The CDR3 is 14 amino acids. Trimming took off 5 bases at V and 6 bases at J, with 14 bases between the two ends. Germline assignment: CDR1 LNHDA and CDR2 SQIVND (reference sequence).

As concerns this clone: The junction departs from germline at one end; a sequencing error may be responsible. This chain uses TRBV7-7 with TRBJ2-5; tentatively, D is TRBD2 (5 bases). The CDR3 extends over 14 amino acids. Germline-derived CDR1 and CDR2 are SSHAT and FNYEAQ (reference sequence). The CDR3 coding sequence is TGTGCTAGCAGCTTAGCGAACAGCCAAGAGACCCAGTACTTC. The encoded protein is CASSLANSQETQYF. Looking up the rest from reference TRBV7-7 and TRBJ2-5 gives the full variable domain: GAGVSQSPRYKVTKRGQDVTLRCDPISSHATLYWYQQALGQGPEFLTYFNYEAQPDKSGLPSDRFSAERPEGSISTLTIQRTEQRDSAMYRCASSLANSQETQYFGPGTRLLVL.

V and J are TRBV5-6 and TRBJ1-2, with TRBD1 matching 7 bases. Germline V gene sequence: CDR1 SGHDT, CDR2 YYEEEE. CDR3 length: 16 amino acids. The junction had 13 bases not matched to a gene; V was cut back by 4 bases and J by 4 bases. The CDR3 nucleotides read TGTGCCAGCAGCCTCTCCGGGACAGAGAACCTCTATGGCTACACCTTC. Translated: CASSLSGTENLYGYTF.

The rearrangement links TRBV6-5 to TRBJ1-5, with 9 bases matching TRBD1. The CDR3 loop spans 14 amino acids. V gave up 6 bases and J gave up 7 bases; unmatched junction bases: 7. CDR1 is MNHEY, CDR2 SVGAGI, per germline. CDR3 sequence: CASSAGQGEQPQHF. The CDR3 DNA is TGTGCCAGCAGCGCGGGACAGGGTGAACAGCCCCAGCATTTT.

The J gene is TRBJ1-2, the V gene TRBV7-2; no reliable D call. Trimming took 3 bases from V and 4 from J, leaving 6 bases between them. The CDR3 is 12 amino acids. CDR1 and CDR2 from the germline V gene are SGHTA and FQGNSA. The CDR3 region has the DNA TGTGCCAGCAGCTTCTCCAGCTATGGCTACACCTTC. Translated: CASSFSSYGYTF. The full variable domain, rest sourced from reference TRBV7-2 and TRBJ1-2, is GAGVSQSPSNKVTEKGKDVELRCDPISGHTALYWYRQSLGQGLEFLIYFQGNSAPDKSGLPSDRFSAERTGGSVSTLTIQRTQQEDSAVYLCASSFSSYGYTFGSGTRLTVV.

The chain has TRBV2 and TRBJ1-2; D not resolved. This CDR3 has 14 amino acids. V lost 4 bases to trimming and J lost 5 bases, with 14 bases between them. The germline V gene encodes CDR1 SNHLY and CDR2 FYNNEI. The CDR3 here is CASSGPGGRYGYTF. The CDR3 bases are TGTGCCAGCAGTGGGCCCGGAGGTAGATATGGCTACACCTTC.

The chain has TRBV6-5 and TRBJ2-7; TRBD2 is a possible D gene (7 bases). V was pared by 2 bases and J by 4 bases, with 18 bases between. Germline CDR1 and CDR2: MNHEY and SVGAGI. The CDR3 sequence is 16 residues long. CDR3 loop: CASSYVAGRGGYEQYF. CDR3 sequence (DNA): TGTGCCAGCAGTTACGTGGCGGGCAGGGGAGGGTACGAGCAGTACTTC.